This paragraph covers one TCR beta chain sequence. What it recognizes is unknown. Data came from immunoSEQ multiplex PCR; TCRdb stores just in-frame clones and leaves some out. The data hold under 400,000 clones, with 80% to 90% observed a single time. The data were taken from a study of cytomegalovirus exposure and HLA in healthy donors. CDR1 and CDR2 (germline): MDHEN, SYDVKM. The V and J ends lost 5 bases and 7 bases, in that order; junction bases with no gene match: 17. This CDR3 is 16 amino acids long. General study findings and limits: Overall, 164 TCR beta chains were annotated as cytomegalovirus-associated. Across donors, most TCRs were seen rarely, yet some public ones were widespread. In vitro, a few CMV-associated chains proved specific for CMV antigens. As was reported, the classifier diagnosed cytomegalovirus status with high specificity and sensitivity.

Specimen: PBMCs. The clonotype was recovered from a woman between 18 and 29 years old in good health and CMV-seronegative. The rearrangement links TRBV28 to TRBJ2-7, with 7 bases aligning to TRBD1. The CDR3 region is CASSIPRTGVLREQYF. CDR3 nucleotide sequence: TGTGCCAGCAGTATCCCTCGGACAGGCGTCCTTAGGGAGCAGTACTTC.